The source of this T cell receptor (beta chain) is a study of blood T cell repertoires in COVID-19. Across the whole study: COVID-19 samples from acute and convalescent phases originated in the United States, Italy and Spain.

Per germline, CDR1 SGHTA and CDR2 FQGNSA. There are 18 residues in the CDR3. The J segment lost 3 bases and the V segment lost 1 base, leaving 7 bases of the junction unmatched. As originally analysed: Counts of nucleated cells, estimated from reference gene primer amplification, were obtained. Method: immunoSEQ multiplex PCR; TCRdb's copy keeps in-frame clones and lacks some. That table gives V, J and clone size, and the DNA gave D and trimming. The sample holds 200,000 to 250,000 clones, under 85% seen once. While infection was still active, Seattle patients were enrolled and then followed longitudinally.

The sample taken for sequencing was peripheral blood. The TCR sequence derives from an elderly woman with COVID-19, enrolled during active disease. J is TRBJ2-1 and V is TRBV7-2; 12 nucleotides match TRBD2. The CDR3 nucleotides are TGTGCCAGCAGCTTAGTCCTCCTAGCGGGGGGGCTCTACAATGAGCAGTTCTTC. Amino acids: CASSLVLLAGGLYNEQFF. Drawing the rest from reference TRBV7-2 and TRBJ2-1, the complete variable domain is GAGVSQSPSNKVTEKGKDVELRCDPISGHTALYWYRQSLGQGLEFLIYFQGNSAPDKSGLPSDRFSAERTGGSVSTLTIQRTQQEDSAVYLCASSLVLLAGGLYNEQFFGPGTRLTVL.